This entry is about one T cell receptor (beta chain). Antigen specificity is unknown. This sample stems from a study of CD8 T cells in ankylosing spondylitis. Broader study findings: Earlier reports found some motif variants in synovial fluid and blood in reactive arthritis. Disease-linked clones bore a CD8+ phenotype and were relatively rare in peripheral blood. One TCR beta motif, made up of about 8 highly homologous variants, appeared characteristic of ankylosing spondylitis blood. The study looked at matched synovial fluid samples from ankylosing spondylitis patients. Disease-linked clones were reported to be significantly enriched there.

The authors made TCR beta libraries by quantitative 5'-RACE with molecular barcodes. TCRdb passed the 5' RACE reads through MiXCR, listing each CDR3 protein once. The sample contains over 600,000 distinct CDR3 sequences, over 15% of which appear only once. The origin of this receptor is a male donor with ankylosing spondylitis. The sequenced sample consisted of blood, either unsorted or a sorted T cell fraction (not recorded which).

The CDR3 DNA follows: TGTGCCAGCAGCTCACAGGACAGGGGAAACATTCAGTACTTC. Amino acids: CASSSQDRGNIQYF. The chain couples TRBV11-2 to TRBJ2-4; 9 bases line up with TRBD1. The CDR3 runs 14 residues. V gave up 4 bases and J gave up 6 bases; unmatched junction bases: 4. The germline V gene encodes CDR1 SGHAT and CDR2 FQNNGV.